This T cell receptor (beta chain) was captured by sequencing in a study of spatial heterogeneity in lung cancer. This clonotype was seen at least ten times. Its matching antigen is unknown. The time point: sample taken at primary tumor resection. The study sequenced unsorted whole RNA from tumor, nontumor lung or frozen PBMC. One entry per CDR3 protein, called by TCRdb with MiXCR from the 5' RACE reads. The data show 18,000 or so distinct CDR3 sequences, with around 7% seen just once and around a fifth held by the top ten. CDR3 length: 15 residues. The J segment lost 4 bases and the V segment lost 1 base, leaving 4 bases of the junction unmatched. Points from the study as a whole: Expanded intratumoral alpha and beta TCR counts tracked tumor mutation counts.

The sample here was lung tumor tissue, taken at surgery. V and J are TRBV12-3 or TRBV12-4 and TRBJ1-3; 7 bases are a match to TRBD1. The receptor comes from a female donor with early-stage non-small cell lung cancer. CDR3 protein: CASSLGGTVGNTIYF. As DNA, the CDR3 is TGTGCCAGCAGTTTAGGTGGGACAGTGGGAAACACCATATATTTT.